This T cell receptor (beta chain) was obtained from a study of human T cells and chemical hapten exposure (dated by TCRdb to about 2021). General notes on the study: For sensitization, 2% DPC in acetone was applied to a 2 cm by 2 cm area of upper inner arm skin. Weekly therapeutic DPC doses were additionally applied to the scalp of patients throughout the roughly 23-week study period. Patch testing on the upper back used Finn chambers containing 0.01% DPC, with scoring done after 6 days according to International Contact Dermatitis Research Group standards. Alopecia areata with under or over 50% scalp involvement, alopecia totalis and alopecia universalis were represented in the patient cohort, which was mostly female. The libraries were sequenced as a pool, and the TCR yield per sample differed mostly because of small variations in library volumes within the pool. Peripheral blood TCR repertoire changes were tracked in vivo in alopecia patients during primary and secondary sensitization to the hapten diphenylcyclopropenone (DPC). Blood samples were taken from patients before sensitization (week 0) and at 2, 6 and about 24 weeks after DPC sensitization. Blood for TCR sequencing was provided by twenty-nine alopecia patients at one to four time points (pre-sensitization, 2, 6 and 24 weeks). The paper's findings and limits, for the study overall: Patch test score was positively correlated with the number of PT1 expanded TCRs, with significance at thresholds 8, 16 and 32 but not at 4. After repeated subsampling, changes were observed in the strength of the expansion versus patch-test correlation and in the threshold at which the correlation became significant. Expanded TCRs formed significantly more large CDR3 similarity clusters than pre-sensitization or healthy control sets, consistent with antigen-driven responses. DPC sensitization did not change the number of TCRs with a frequency above 1 in 1000, and there was no evidence of changes in global repertoire structure. Because every patient had alopecia, a presumed autoimmune disease, the patients' immune response might differ from that of healthy individuals.

This clonotype occurred a few times. Its cognate antigen has yet to be identified. Base qualities are missing; no much larger clone stands one base away. The time point label of this sample denotes: patch test 1, 2 weeks after DPC sensitization. The treatment or condition label of this sample denotes: therapeutic diphenylcyclopropenone sensitization with weekly scalp DPC. At every patch-test visit, the blood draw took place before the patch test was put on. Eligible patients were aged 18 to 70, diagnosed with alopecia, deemed suitable for DPC therapy, and excluded if pregnant. Total RNA was extracted from unfractionated whole blood that had been collected in Tempus Blood RNA tubes. The method was RACE. Instrument on record: NextSeq 500. Library preparation attached unique molecular identifiers to individual cDNA molecules for quantitative, reproducible TCR counting. Both TCR alpha and TCR beta chains were sequenced from each blood RNA sample. The study's processing was this. The median number of TCRs per sample was around 96,000, ranging from roughly 20,000 to 700,000. The Decombinator software suite was used to annotate V, J and CDR3 in the TCR reads. For PS versus PT1 abundance plots, all samples were subsampled to the same number of TCRs (28,000). Expanded TCRs were defined as absent before sensitization and observed at least eight times at the 2-week time point. TCRdb redid the processing of the public reads, applying fastp at Q25 and MiXCR, and retained in-frame beta chains. Each entry merges the rows of one CDR3 protein and shows their most common DNA and genes. The V and J calls shown here were made by TCRdb, not taken from the authors' results. For this sample the table gives about 380,000 distinct CDR3 sequences, of which more than 4.5% were detected only once. The ten largest account for under 2.5% of the sample.

Spanning cysteine to phenylalanine, the CDR3 consists of 13 amino acids. The DNA shown is the 39-base CDR3, in frame from base 1. The germline V gene (reference sequence) gives CDR1 as MNHEY and CDR2 as SMNVEV. V is shortened by 3 bases, J by 5 bases, and the region joining them spans 7 bases. The chain uses TRBV27 and TRBJ2-2; the best D guess is TRBD2, with 5 bases matching. This sample comprised whole blood, obtained in connection with sensitization to the hapten diphenylcyclopropenone (DPC). This TCR came from a woman aged 50 to 60 with alopecia areata. Some clones in this sample may be carry-over from other donors' samples. The nucleotide sequence is given as TGTGCCAGCAGTTTTCCGGGGACCGGGGAGCTGTTTTTT. Its product reads: CASSFPGTGELFF.